The 27 T cell receptor beta chains reported below all come from one sample, sequenced in a study of T cell responses to AZD1222 COVID-19 vaccine. Clones were read by immunoSEQ multiplex PCR, and TCRdb kept only the in-frame ones, dropping some. The sample lists around 160,000 clones, about nine tenths occurring once. Sequenced material: peripheral blood, taken on day 0 of MenACWY control vaccination. The receptors derive from an adult in good health.

This clone was seen just once. J is TRBJ1-4 and V is TRBV7-8; D unclear. The V end lost 1 base, the J end lost 8 bases, and 5 bases lay between the germline ends. Germline V gives CDR1 SGHVS, CDR2 FQNEAQ. This CDR3 has 12 residues. CDR3 in amino acids: CASSLDAEKLFF. In nucleotides, the CDR3 is TGTGCCAGCAGCTTAGACGCGGAAAAACTGTTTTTT.

As concerns this clone: This same CDR3 is encoded by further DNA sequences in the sample. The rearrangement uses TRBV20-1 and TRBJ1-1; D remains ambiguous. V was pared by 1 base and J by 2 bases, with 2 bases between. Germline V gene sequence: CDR1 DFQATT, CDR2 SNEGSKA (reference sequence). This CDR3 has 11 residues. The CDR3 DNA reads as TGCAGTGCTAGAGGCAACACTGAAGCTTTCTTT. Protein product: CSARGNTEAFF.

The chain recombines TRBV7-3 with TRBJ2-6; 13 bases map to TRBD2. CDR1 and CDR2 from the germline V gene are SGHTA and FQGTGA. Trimming removed 5 bases from V and 4 bases from J; junction bases left unmatched: 8. The CDR3 totals 18 residues. For the CDR3, the DNA is TGTGCCAGCAGCCAACTCGGGACTAGCGGGACAGGGGCCAACGTCCTGACTTTC. Amino acids: CASSQLGTSGTGANVLTF.

As concerns this clone: Other DNA variants within this sample encode the same CDR3. The chain combines TRBV5-1 with TRBJ1-2; 10 positions match TRBD1. CDR1 and CDR2 from the germline V gene are SGHRS and YFSETQ. The CDR3 runs to 14 residues. Germline trimming cut 3 bases from V and 4 bases from J; bases unmatched to any gene: 3. CDR3 in DNA: TGCGCCAGCAGCTCGACAGGGGGCGGCTATGGCTACACCTTC. Translated, it gives CASSSTGGGYGYTF.

This clone was found a few times. This chain connects TRBV19 to TRBJ2-7; D is uncertain. V was clipped by 3 bases and J by 3 bases, with 9 bases between them. The CDR3 has 13 residues. Germline V lookup: CDR1 LNHDA, CDR2 SQIVND (reference sequence). The CDR3 here is CASSISDIYEQYF. The CDR3 DNA follows: TGTGCCAGTAGTATCAGTGACATCTACGAGCAGTACTTC.

This chain uses TRBV9 with TRBJ1-2, with 7 positions matching TRBD1. The germline V gene encodes CDR1 SGDLS and CDR2 YYNGEE. The CDR3 length is 17 residues. The trim removed 3 bases at V and 0 bases at J, leaving 11 bases unmatched. The CDR3: CASSETEGAPANYGYTF. CDR3 DNA: TGTGCCAGCAGCGAGACGGAGGGGGCGCCAGCTAACTATGGCTACACCTTC.

CDR3 sequence reads: CASSEPRASGNTIYF. DNA for the CDR3: TGCGCCAGCAGTGAGCCCAGGGCCTCTGGAAACACCATATATTTT. The rearrangement joins TRBV10-2 to TRBJ1-3, with D tentatively TRBD1 (5 bases). V dropped 2 bases and J dropped 0 bases, with 8 bases sitting between them. Germline lookup yields CDR1 WSHSY and CDR2 SAAADI. The CDR3 loop spans 15 amino acids.

This clone has only one observation. V is TRBV24-1 and J is TRBJ2-2, with D tentatively TRBD2 (5 bases). The germline gives CDR1 KGHDR, CDR2 SFDVKD. The CDR3 spans 13 residues. V lost 6 bases and J lost 5, with 9 bases in between. For the CDR3, the DNA is TGTGCCACCAGTTTTGGCGGGACCGGGGAGCTGTTTTTT. It specifies CATSFGGTGELFF.

The chain joins TRBV6-5 to TRBJ2-5, with a tentative D call TRBD1 (6 bases). Trimming shortened V by 6 bases and J by 5 bases, and 19 bases separated the two germline ends. CDR1 and CDR2 (germline): MNHEY, SVGAGI. This CDR3 contains 15 residues. Here the CDR3 DNA reads TGTGCCAGCAGCTCGATTTTTGGGGGCGAGGAGACCCAGTACTTC. Residues: CASSSIFGGEETQYF.

The rearrangement uses TRBV9 and TRBJ1-5; D gene uncertain. The CDR3 length is 15 residues. Germline V gene lookup returns CDR1 SGDLS and CDR2 YYNGEE. Trimming removed 2 bases from V and 0 bases from J, with 9 bases in between. The CDR3 coding sequence is TGTGCCAGCAGCGTTGGTTGGGGTAGCAATCAGCCCCAGCATTTT. This translates into CASSVGWGSNQPQHF.

The chain joins TRBV4-1 to TRBJ1-4; 8 bases fit TRBD1. This CDR3 comprises 15 residues. CDR1 and CDR2 from the germline V gene are MGHRA and YSYEKL. V shed 0 bases, J shed 3 bases, and the junction held 0 bases outside the gene matches. CDR3 amino acids: CASSQEDRANEKLFF. The CDR3 coding sequence is TGCGCCAGCAGCCAAGAGGACAGGGCTAATGAAAAACTGTTTTTT.

V is TRBV9 and J is TRBJ2-7; the D gene is possibly TRBD2 (5 bases). Germline values: CDR1 SGDLS, CDR2 YYNGEE. The CDR3 is 15 residues long. V dropped 3 bases and J dropped 0 bases, with 13 bases sitting between them. The CDR3 reads CASSASLRGSYEQYF. The CDR3 DNA follows: TGTGCCAGCAGCGCTTCACTCCGGGGCTCCTACGAGCAGTACTTC.

The rearrangement links TRBV2 to TRBJ2-3; D not resolved. V lost 7 bases, J lost 3 bases, and 14 bases lay in between. Germline CDR1 SNHLY, CDR2 FYNNEI. The CDR3 has 14 amino acids. The CDR3 DNA follows: TGTGCCAGCAATTCTCAGACTTTTACAGATACGCAGTATTTT. Its protein is CASNSQTFTDTQYF.

V gene TRBV29-1 combines with J gene TRBJ2-1, with D hard to call. With 3 bases removed from V and 3 bases from J, the gap between germline ends came to 9 bases. The germline V gene has CDR1 SQVTM and CDR2 ANQGSEA. This CDR3 has 13 amino acids. The CDR3 bases are TGCAGCGTTGACAGCGTCTTCTACAATGAGCAGTTCTTC. It yields the protein CSVDSVFYNEQFF.

This rearrangement joins TRBV11-1 to TRBJ2-7; D uncertain. CDR1 and CDR2 (germline): SGHAT, FQDESV (reference sequence). The CDR3 length is 11 residues. Trimming cost V 5 bases and J 6 bases, with 8 bases left between them. As DNA, the CDR3 is TGTGCCAGCAGCCGCGCCGTCGAGCAGTACTTC. Its protein product is CASSRAVEQYF.

This clone was picked up one time. The chain joins TRBV28 to TRBJ1-1, with a tentative D call TRBD1 (5 bases). Trimming took off 6 bases at V and 3 bases at J, with 11 bases between the two ends. CDR3 length: 13 amino acids. From germline, CDR1 is MDHEN and CDR2 SYDVKM. In DNA, the CDR3 is TGTGCCAGCAGGCAGGGTTGGGACACTGAAGCTTTCTTT. Amino acid sequence: CASRQGWDTEAFF.

The chain employs TRBV7-2 and TRBJ1-1, with 8 bases identical to TRBD1. Trimming cost V 5 bases and J 2 bases; bases outside gene matches: 10. This CDR3 is built from 16 residues. In germline, CDR1 is SGHTA, CDR2 FQGNSA. The CDR3 is CASSPGRGRVNTEAFF. The DNA for the CDR3 is TGTGCCAGCAGCCCGGGCAGGGGGCGCGTTAACACTGAAGCTTTCTTT.

The chain employs TRBV5-5 and TRBJ2-3; no definite D call. Looked up from germline, CDR1 is SGHKS and CDR2 is YYEKEE (reference sequence). Trimming removed 0 bases at V and 3 bases at J, with 8 bases between. This CDR3 has 14 residues. CDR3 region: CASSLGTATDTQYF. The DNA for the CDR3 is TGTGCCAGCAGCTTGGGAACAGCGACAGATACGCAGTATTTT.

The chain links TRBV20-1 to TRBJ2-3; TRBD1 or TRBD2 may be the D gene (6 bases each). Germline CDR1 and CDR2: DFQATT and SNEGSKA (reference sequence). The CDR3 loop spans 14 amino acids. Trimming pared 3 bases from V and 1 base from J, leaving 11 bases between. CDR3 DNA sequence: TGCAGTGCTAGTAGGGGGGTCGGCACAGATACGCAGTATTTT. It specifies CSASRGVGTDTQYF.

The table lists this clone with a count of one. The chain couples TRBV3-1 (or the pseudogene TRBV3-2) to TRBJ2-4; unclear D gene. The germline V gene encodes CDR1 LGHDT and CDR2 YNNKEL (reference sequence). V was trimmed by 3 bases and J by 1 base, leaving 13 bases between them. The CDR3 is made up of 16 amino acids. DNA for the CDR3: TGTGCCAGCAGCCAGAAAACCGGGCTTGCCAAAAACATTCAGTACTTC. It translates to CASSQKTGLAKNIQYF.

The table lists this clone with a count of one. The chain employs TRBV7-3 and TRBJ2-2; the match to TRBD2 covers 8 bases. Germline V lookup: CDR1 SGHTA, CDR2 FQGTGA. V dropped 0 bases and J dropped 2; count of bases not matched to a gene: 5. This CDR3 region has 17 residues. CDR3: CASSLTRIAGNTGELFF. In DNA form, the CDR3 reads TGTGCCAGCAGCTTAACGCGAATAGCGGGAAACACCGGGGAGCTGTTTTTT.

V usage is TRBV3-1 (or the pseudogene TRBV3-2) and J usage is TRBJ1-2; D gene unclear. Germline assignment: CDR1 LGHDT and CDR2 YNNKEL (reference sequence). V was cut by 1 base and J by 4 bases, with 13 bases left in between. The CDR3 runs to 15 residues. CDR3 coding DNA: TGTGCCAGCAGCCAAGGCCCCCAGGCCCCCTATGGCTACACCTTC. Protein sequence: CASSQGPQAPYGYTF.

This chain uses TRBV2 with TRBJ1-5; the match to TRBD1 covers 10 bases. Germline V gene lookup returns CDR1 SNHLY and CDR2 FYNNEI. Germline trimming cut 6 bases from V and 4 bases from J; bases unmatched to any gene: 9. The CDR3 consists of 16 residues. The CDR3, as DNA: TGTGCCAGCAGCCGCGACAGGGGGCTCTCGAATCAGCCCCAGCATTTT. It specifies CASSRDRGLSNQPQHF. The full variable domain, in which reference TRBV2 and TRBJ1-5 provide the parts outside the CDR3, is EPEVTQTPSHQVTQMGQEVILRCVPISNHLYFYWYRQILGQKVEFLVSFYNNEISEKSEIFDDQFSVERPDGSNFTLKIRSTKLEDSAMYFCASSRDRGLSNQPQHFGDGTRLSIL.

This clone was seen only once. The chain links TRBV2 to TRBJ2-1, with 10 nucleotides matching TRBD2. The ends lost 7 bases at V and 9 bases at J; junction bases unmatched: 6. From germline, CDR1 is SNHLY and CDR2 FYNNEI. The CDR3 length is 13 residues. CDR3 DNA: TGTGCCAGCATTAGCGGGGGGAGGTTTGAGCAGTTCTTC. Its translation is CASISGGRFEQFF.

The chain carries TRBV19 and TRBJ1-5; TRBD1 matches at 7 bases. CDR3 length: 17 residues. The V and J ends lost 7 bases and 1 base, in that order; junction bases with no gene match: 13. The germline CDR1 and CDR2 sequences are LNHDA and SQIVND (reference sequence). Written as DNA, the CDR3 is TGTGCCAGTAACTATGCGGTGTCGACAGGGAGCAATCAGCCCCAGCATTTT. This codes for CASNYAVSTGSNQPQHF.

The V call is TRBV4-1, the J call TRBJ2-7; the D gene is possibly TRBD2 (6 bases). The ends were cut back, 0 bases at V and 2 bases at J, with 14 bases in the middle. This CDR3 has 16 residues. Germline loops: CDR1 MGHRA, CDR2 YSYEKL. CDR3 sequence (DNA): TGCGCCAGCAGCCAAGAGTACGGGGGAGAAACCTACGAGCAGTACTTC. It specifies CASSQEYGGETYEQYF.

This chain links TRBV7-3 with TRBJ2-1; D perhaps matches TRBD2 (6 bases). This CDR3 spans 13 amino acids. Looked up from germline, CDR1 is SGHTA and CDR2 is FQGTGA. V lost 2 bases, J lost 8 bases, and 10 bases lay in between. The CDR3 region is CASSLLGGDEQFF. The CDR3 bases are TGTGCCAGCAGCTTATTGGGGGGTGATGAGCAGTTCTTC.